What follows are 18 T cell receptor beta chains derived from one specimen sequenced in a study of blood T cell repertoires in COVID-19. Using immunoSEQ multiplex PCR, the repertoire was profiled, and TCRdb retains in-frame clones only, with some absent. The table shows roughly 50,000 clones, with approximately 88% occurring only once. The material sequenced was peripheral blood. The receptors come from a man aged 45-65 years with acute or convalescent COVID-19.

V usage is TRBV2 and J usage is TRBJ1-2; D unclear. CDR1 and CDR2 (germline): SNHLY, FYNNEI. CDR3 length: 13 amino acids. V was pared by 7 bases and J by 4 bases, with 13 bases between. DNA of the CDR3: TGTGCCAGCAACACAGAGGAGGGCTATGGCTACACCTTC. This translates into CASNTEEGYGYTF.

The chain's CDR3 is CAWTLGGFGYTF. Written as DNA, the CDR3 is TGTGCCTGGACCCTCGGGGGGTTCGGCTACACCTTC. This sequence joins TRBV30 and TRBJ1-2, with D tentatively TRBD1 (5 bases). Germline V gene lookup returns CDR1 GTSNPN and CDR2 SVGIG (reference sequence). Trimming left V 4 bases short and J 8 bases short, with 14 bases between. The CDR3 contains 12 residues.

This chain connects TRBV19 to TRBJ1-1; D gene uncertain. Deletions cut 3 bases from V and 2 bases from J, with 10 bases between. The CDR3 runs to 14 residues. The germline gives CDR1 LNHDA, CDR2 SQIVND (reference sequence). CDR3 in amino acids: CASSIGEDNTEAFF. The CDR3 region has the DNA TGTGCCAGTAGTATTGGGGAGGACAACACTGAAGCTTTCTTT.

The rearrangement joins TRBV3-1 (or the pseudogene TRBV3-2) to TRBJ1-4; D remains ambiguous. Trimming pared 4 bases from V and 5 bases from J, leaving 14 bases between. Germline V CDR1 and CDR2: LGHDT, YNNKEL (reference sequence). CDR3 length: 15 residues. The CDR3 region has the DNA TGTGCCAGCAGCCGCGAGGTGGCCATAAATGAAAAACTGTTTTTT. Its translation is CASSREVAINEKLFF.

This clone has only one observation. The genes are TRBV5-1 and TRBJ2-1; 8 positions match TRBD2. Germline assignment: CDR1 SGHRS and CDR2 YFSETQ. This CDR3 is built from 15 residues. Trimming cost V 5 bases and J 4 bases; bases outside gene matches: 8. Written as DNA, the CDR3 is TGCGCCAGCAGTTTCTTAGCTAGCGGGTACAATGAGCAGTTCTTC. Amino acid sequence: CASSFLASGYNEQFF. Filled out from reference TRBV5-1 and TRBJ2-1, the complete variable domain reads KAGVTQTPRYLIKTRGQQVTLSCSPISGHRSVSWYQQTPGQGLQFLFEYFSETQRNKGNFPGRFSGRQFSNSRSEMNVSTLELGDSALYLCASSFLASGYNEQFFGPGTRLTVL.

This clone was found once. The chain is built from TRBV14 and TRBJ2-1, with TRBD2 matching over 15 bases. Germline V gives CDR1 SGHDN, CDR2 FVKESK. The CDR3 spans 16 residues. Trimming removed 0 bases from V and 15 bases from J; junction bases left unmatched: 9. The CDR3 region has the DNA TGTGCCAGCAGCCAAGATTTGGGACTAGCGGGGGGACGGGTGTTCTTC. This encodes CASSQDLGLAGGRVFF.

This CDR3 reads CASSSGGAVVAFF. CDR3 nucleotides: TGTGCCAGCAGCTCGGGGGGGGCGGTGGTCGCTTTCTTT. V is TRBV7-2 and J is TRBJ1-1, with D possibly being TRBD1 (6 bases). The germline CDR1 and CDR2 sequences are SGHTA and FQGNSA. V lost 4 bases to trimming and J lost 11 bases, with 17 bases between them. The CDR3 has 13 residues.

The chain is built from TRBV19 and TRBJ1-1; D may be TRBD1 (6 bases). The CDR3 loop spans 15 amino acids. CDR1 and CDR2 from the germline V gene are LNHDA and SQIVND (reference sequence). Trimming took 4 bases from V and 0 from J, leaving 12 bases between them. CDR3 loop: CASSTTGYMNTEAFF. In DNA form, the CDR3 reads TGTGCCAGTAGTACGACAGGCTACATGAACACTGAAGCTTTCTTT.

Here the CDR3 DNA reads TGTGCCAGCAGCCTACTGGGACTAGCGGGGGCAGATACGCAGTATTTT. Its protein product is CASSLLGLAGADTQYF. The chain recombines TRBV7-3 with TRBJ2-3; 14 bases fit TRBD2. Trimming removed 5 bases from V and 4 bases from J; junction bases left unmatched: 5. Germline-derived CDR1 and CDR2 are SGHTA and FQGTGA. This CDR3 contains 16 residues.

This clone appeared once. The chain has TRBV4-3 and TRBJ2-3, with 7 bases matching TRBD2. The CDR3 has 15 residues. Germline values: CDR1 LGHNA, CDR2 YSLEER. Trimming at V came to 4 bases and at J to 6 bases, leaving 10 bases not matched to a gene. In DNA form, the CDR3 reads TGCGCCAGCAGCCCTGGGAGCGGGGCCGGGGATACGCAGTATTTT. Its protein product is CASSPGSGAGDTQYF.

This chain joins TRBV24-1 and TRBJ1-5, with D perhaps matching TRBD1 (6 bases). Trimming removed 0 bases from V and 6 bases from J, with 14 bases in between. The CDR3 extends over 16 amino acids. In germline, CDR1 is KGHDR, CDR2 SFDVKD. This chain's CDR3 is CATSDLSGGPGQPQHF. CDR3 DNA sequence: TGTGCCACCAGTGATTTGTCCGGGGGGCCAGGTCAGCCCCAGCATTTT.

This clone has only a few counts. The J gene is TRBJ2-2, the V gene TRBV4-2, with a tentative D call TRBD2 (6 bases). CDR3 length: 15 amino acids. In germline, CDR1 is LGHNA, CDR2 YNFKEQ. Deletions cut 0 bases from V and 7 bases from J, with 12 bases between. Here the CDR3 reads CASSQEITAGGELFF. In DNA, the CDR3 is TGTGCCAGCAGCCAAGAAATCACAGCGGGCGGGGAGCTGTTTTTT.

The rearrangement joins TRBV7-9 to TRBJ2-3; maybe TRBD1 (5 bases). Per germline, CDR1 SEHNR and CDR2 FQNEAQ (reference sequence). With 6 bases removed from V and 2 bases from J, the gap between germline ends came to 24 bases. This CDR3 has 18 residues. The CDR3 region has the DNA TGTGCCAGCAGACAAACCAATACCCTGACAGAAACCACAGATACGCAGTATTTT. The encoded protein is CASRQTNTLTETTDTQYF.

The genes are TRBV18 and TRBJ2-7; the match to TRBD1 covers 8 bases. The CDR3 is made up of 15 amino acids. V trimming: 5 bases; J trimming: 2 bases; junction bases outside the gene matches: 8. CDR1 and CDR2 (germline): KGHSH, LQKENI. DNA for the CDR3: TGTGCCAGCTCAGCTGACAGGGGCGCAACCTACGAGCAGTACTTC. Translated: CASSADRGATYEQYF.

The chain couples TRBV24-1 to TRBJ1-5; 7 bases map to TRBD1. The germline CDR1 and CDR2 sequences are KGHDR and SFDVKD. The CDR3 length is 16 residues. The V and J ends lost 7 bases and 5 bases, in that order; junction bases with no gene match: 13. This CDR3 reads CATSEGGGGGYQPQHF. The CDR3 DNA follows: TGTGCCACCAGCGAAGGGGGCGGTGGGGGATATCAGCCCCAGCATTTT.

The CDR3 loop reads CASSLAIQGSHGAKNIQYF. CDR3 nucleotide sequence: TGTGCCAGCAGCTTAGCTATACAGGGGTCTCATGGGGCCAAAAACATTCAGTACTTC. This chain connects TRBV7-8 to TRBJ2-4; 7 bases fit TRBD1. The V gene's germline CDR1 is SGHVS and CDR2 FQNEAQ. The ends lost 0 bases at V and 1 base at J; junction bases unmatched: 12. The CDR3 consists of 19 residues.

This rearrangement joins TRBV7-2 to TRBJ2-1, with 8 positions matching TRBD2. The germline CDR1 and CDR2 sequences are SGHTA and FQGNSA. The trim removed 1 base at V and 4 bases at J, leaving 3 bases unmatched. The CDR3 loop spans 15 amino acids. The CDR3 coding sequence is TGTGCCAGCAGCTTAGGCAGCGGGAGATACAATGAGCAGTTCTTC. This codes for CASSLGSGRYNEQFF. The full variable domain, its missing parts supplied by reference TRBV7-2 and TRBJ2-1, is GAGVSQSPSNKVTEKGKDVELRCDPISGHTALYWYRQSLGQGLEFLIYFQGNSAPDKSGLPSDRFSAERTGGSVSTLTIQRTQQEDSAVYLCASSLGSGRYNEQFFGPGTRLTVL.

The V call is TRBV14, the J call TRBJ2-1; weak D call: TRBD2 (5 bases). Germline CDR1 and CDR2: SGHDN and FVKESK. Trimming left V 1 base short and J 9 bases short, with 19 bases between. The CDR3 has 16 residues. The CDR3 here is CASSQGILGAGFEQFF. The DNA of the CDR3 is TGTGCCAGCAGCCAAGGGATCTTGGGAGCTGGGTTTGAGCAGTTCTTC.